The T cell receptor beta chain under discussion was sequenced for a study of blood T cell repertoires in COVID-19. Study overall: Both acute and convalescent COVID-19 samples were obtained from the United States, Italy and Spain.

The CDR3 extends over 15 amino acids. From germline, CDR1 is LNHNV and CDR2 YYDKDF (reference sequence). With V trimmed by 4 bases and J by 8 bases, 10 bases remained unmatched. Donors in Cohort 3 who had recovered were those with two negative PCRs, healthcare professional clearance, or resolution of their symptoms. The method was immunoSEQ multiplex PCR; TCRdb's version includes in-frame clones alone and lacks a portion of them. The top ten hold roughly 15% of the sample, which has 180,000 or so clones, around 80% seen once. Sequencing was carried out using PBMCs or T cells enriched from blood (not recorded which). The origin of this receptor is a man aged 50 to 59 who had recovered from COVID-19. This chain uses TRBV15 with TRBJ2-3, with 9 bases that match TRBD2. The CDR3 nucleotides are TGTGCCACCAGCACGGCGGCGGGGGGGCTGAGTACGCAGTATTTT. This codes for CATSTAAGGLSTQYF.